A selection of T cell receptor beta chains follows, all from one sample in a study of blood T cell repertoires in COVID-19. Assay: immunoSEQ multiplex PCR; the TCRdb copy retains only in-frame clones and omits some. The sample yields 280,000 or so clones, around 88% seen once. Sequenced: peripheral blood. The receptor set was obtained from a young woman who had recovered from COVID-19. Both conserved end residues are part of each CDR3. Fields, in order: J gene, clone size, V gene, D gene, CDR3 protein, CDR3 DNA. The D gene is left open where the match is weak. Rows may omit the clone size; those that give it use once, few, many or a size class.

j_call: TRBJ2-3
clone_size: .
v_call: TRBV24-1
d_call: .
cdr3_aa: CATSDSNRDTQYF
cdr3_nt: TGTGCCACCAGTGACTCAAACAGAGATACGCAGTATTTT

j_call: TRBJ2-1
clone_size: .
v_call: TRBV14
d_call: .
cdr3_aa: CASSQDRGTDISSYNEQFF
cdr3_nt: TGTGCCAGCAGCCAAGATCGGGGGACGGACATTAGCTCCTACAATGAGCAGTTCTTC

j_call: TRBJ1-6
clone_size: once
v_call: TRBV2
d_call: TRBD1
cdr3_aa: CASKSDRGPSPLHF
cdr3_nt: TGTGCCAGCAAATCGGACAGGGGGCCTTCACCCCTCCACTTT

j_call: TRBJ1-1
clone_size: .
v_call: TRBV7-3
d_call: .
cdr3_aa: CASSLRQVGTEAFF
cdr3_nt: TGTGCCAGCAGCTTACGACAGGTTGGCACTGAAGCTTTCTTT

j_call: TRBJ2-7
clone_size: .
v_call: TRBV18
d_call: TRBD1
cdr3_aa: CASSPRTGTQYF
cdr3_nt: TGTGCCAGCTCACCACGGACAGGGACGCAGTACTTC

j_call: TRBJ1-1
clone_size: .
v_call: TRBV9
d_call: .
cdr3_aa: CASSVHLNTEAFF
cdr3_nt: TGTGCCAGCAGCGTACATCTGAACACTGAAGCTTTCTTT

j_call: TRBJ2-3
clone_size: .
v_call: TRBV5-1
d_call: TRBD2
cdr3_aa: CASSWGLAGESTDTQYF
cdr3_nt: TGCGCCAGCAGCTGGGGACTAGCGGGGGAGAGCACAGATACGCAGTATTTT

j_call: TRBJ2-2
clone_size: once
v_call: TRBV2
d_call: TRBD1
cdr3_aa: CASTRETGRTGELFF
cdr3_nt: TGTGCCAGCACCCGAGAGACAGGGCGGACCGGGGAGCTGTTTTTT

j_call: TRBJ1-3
clone_size: .
v_call: TRBV11-1
d_call: .
cdr3_aa: CASSSETRNTIYF
cdr3_nt: TGTGCCAGCAGCTCCGAAACTCGGAACACCATATATTTT

j_call: TRBJ1-5
clone_size: .
v_call: TRBV5-6
d_call: .
cdr3_aa: CASSLGQPNQPQHF
cdr3_nt: TGTGCCAGCAGCCTAGGACAGCCAAATCAGCCCCAGCATTTT

j_call: TRBJ1-2
clone_size: .
v_call: TRBV5-8
d_call: TRBD1
cdr3_aa: CASSRTGVNYGYTF
cdr3_nt: TGTGCCAGCAGCCGGACAGGGGTTAACTATGGCTACACCTTC

j_call: TRBJ2-3
clone_size: once
v_call: TRBV30
d_call: TRBD1
cdr3_aa: CAWSGGTGTTDTQYF
cdr3_nt: TGTGCCTGGAGCGGGGGGACAGGGACCACAGATACGCAGTATTTT

j_call: TRBJ1-2
clone_size: .
v_call: TRBV28
d_call: TRBD1
cdr3_aa: CASSGPRGLRNYGYTF
cdr3_nt: TGTGCCAGCAGTGGTCCCAGGGGGCTTAGAAACTATGGCTACACCTTC

j_call: TRBJ2-7
clone_size: once
v_call: TRBV6-2/TRBV6-3
d_call: TRBD1
cdr3_aa: CASSYWGRGPYF
cdr3_nt: TGTGCCAGCAGTTACTGGGGCAGGGGGCCGTACTTC

j_call: TRBJ2-5
clone_size: .
v_call: TRBV4-2
d_call: TRBD2
cdr3_aa: CASSQELAGVQETQYF
cdr3_nt: TGTGCCAGCAGCCAAGAACTAGCGGGGGTACAAGAGACCCAGTACTTC

j_call: TRBJ2-3
clone_size: .
v_call: TRBV3-1/TRBV3-2
d_call: TRBD2
cdr3_aa: CASSQDWASGGALQYF
cdr3_nt: TGTGCCAGCAGCCAAGATTGGGCTAGCGGGGGGGCGTTGCAGTATTTT

j_call: TRBJ1-1
clone_size: once
v_call: TRBV6-2/TRBV6-3
d_call: .
cdr3_aa: CASSPAERLAEAFF
cdr3_nt: TGTGCCAGCAGTCCCGCCGAGAGGTTGGCTGAAGCTTTCTTT

j_call: TRBJ1-2
clone_size: .
v_call: TRBV6-4
d_call: .
cdr3_aa: CASSDLHGNGYTF
cdr3_nt: TGTGCCAGCAGTGACCTACACGGGAATGGCTACACCTTC

j_call: TRBJ1-6
clone_size: .
v_call: TRBV30
d_call: .
cdr3_aa: CAWSVRPESSYNSPLHF
cdr3_nt: TGTGCCTGGAGTGTTCGCCCGGAGAGCTCCTATAATTCACCCCTCCACTTT

j_call: TRBJ2-7
clone_size: .
v_call: TRBV5-4
d_call: .
cdr3_aa: CASSRGGGPSSYEQYF
cdr3_nt: TGTGCCAGCAGCAGGGGCGGGGGCCCAAGCTCCTACGAGCAGTACTTC

j_call: TRBJ1-6
clone_size: .
v_call: TRBV5-1
d_call: .
cdr3_aa: CASSLLNSPLHF
cdr3_nt: TGCGCCAGCAGCTTGTTAAATTCACCCCTCCACTTT

j_call: TRBJ2-5
clone_size: .
v_call: TRBV6-5
d_call: TRBD1
cdr3_aa: CASSDRGLWETQYF
cdr3_nt: TGTGCCAGCAGCGACAGGGGGCTCTGGGAGACCCAGTACTTC

j_call: TRBJ2-1
clone_size: .
v_call: TRBV6-2/TRBV6-3
d_call: TRBD2
cdr3_aa: CASSYPGGASYNEQFF
cdr3_nt: TGTGCCAGCAGTTACCCCGGGGGGGCCTCGTACAATGAGCAGTTCTTC

j_call: TRBJ2-2
clone_size: few
v_call: TRBV24-1
d_call: TRBD2
cdr3_aa: CATSDLSSGVTGELFF
cdr3_nt: TGTGCCACCAGTGATTTGTCTAGCGGGGTAACCGGGGAGCTGTTTTTT

j_call: TRBJ2-2
clone_size: .
v_call: TRBV15
d_call: .
cdr3_aa: CATSRVPQGRTGELFF
cdr3_nt: TGTGCCACCAGCAGAGTTCCGCAGGGGCGCACCGGGGAGCTGTTTTTT

j_call: TRBJ2-1
clone_size: .
v_call: TRBV6-5
d_call: TRBD1
cdr3_aa: CASSRDRDEQFF
cdr3_nt: TGTGCCAGCAGTCGTGACAGGGATGAGCAGTTCTTC

j_call: TRBJ1-1
clone_size: .
v_call: TRBV15
d_call: .
cdr3_aa: CATSRDVGTEAFF
cdr3_nt: TGTGCCACCAGCAGAGATGTCGGCACTGAAGCTTTCTTT

j_call: TRBJ2-2
clone_size: .
v_call: TRBV5-1
d_call: TRBD1
cdr3_aa: CASSLAGRGRNTGELFF
cdr3_nt: TGCGCCAGCAGCTTGGCGGGCAGGGGGCGGAACACCGGGGAGCTGTTTTTT

j_call: TRBJ2-2
clone_size: once
v_call: TRBV5-1
d_call: .
cdr3_aa: CASSLEASGFGTGELFF
cdr3_nt: TGCGCCAGCAGCTTGGAAGCCTCAGGGTTCGGCACCGGGGAGCTGTTTTTT

j_call: TRBJ1-4
clone_size: once
v_call: TRBV27
d_call: TRBD1
cdr3_aa: CASSLTGRREKLFF
cdr3_nt: TGTGCCAGCAGCTTGACAGGGCGGCGGGAAAAACTGTTTTTT

j_call: TRBJ2-5
clone_size: few
v_call: TRBV9
d_call: .
cdr3_aa: CASNQRGTSQETQYF
cdr3_nt: TGTGCCAGCAACCAACGGGGGACCTCACAAGAGACCCAGTACTTC

j_call: TRBJ1-1
clone_size: .
v_call: TRBV7-3
d_call: .
cdr3_aa: CASSPGQNTEAFF
cdr3_nt: TGTGCCAGCAGCCCCGGACAGAACACTGAAGCTTTCTTT

j_call: TRBJ1-6
clone_size: .
v_call: TRBV2
d_call: .
cdr3_aa: CASRSRSPLHF
cdr3_nt: TGTGCCAGCAGGTCGAGATCACCCCTCCACTTT

j_call: TRBJ2-7
clone_size: .
v_call: TRBV7-9
d_call: TRBD2
cdr3_aa: CASSLASGGVGEQYF
cdr3_nt: TGTGCCAGCAGCTTAGCGAGCGGGGGTGTAGGCGAGCAGTACTTC

j_call: TRBJ2-3
clone_size: once
v_call: TRBV14
d_call: .
cdr3_aa: CASSQVLSTYTDTQYF
cdr3_nt: TGTGCCAGCAGCCAAGTGTTATCTACTTACACAGATACGCAGTATTTT

j_call: TRBJ2-1
clone_size: .
v_call: TRBV2
d_call: TRBD1
cdr3_aa: CASSLRDRAYNEQFF
cdr3_nt: TGTGCCAGCAGCCTCCGGGACAGGGCCTACAATGAGCAGTTCTTC

j_call: TRBJ2-2
clone_size: few
v_call: TRBV30
d_call: TRBD1
cdr3_aa: CAGTATGGTGELFF
cdr3_nt: TGTGCCGGGACTGCGACAGGGGGAACCGGGGAGCTGTTTTTT

j_call: TRBJ1-6
clone_size: few
v_call: TRBV18
d_call: .
cdr3_aa: CASSPTGRDSPLHF
cdr3_nt: TGTGCCAGCTCACCAACAGGGAGGGATTCACCCCTCCACTTT

j_call: TRBJ2-2
clone_size: once
v_call: TRBV18
d_call: TRBD1
cdr3_aa: CASSSGTGNTGELFF
cdr3_nt: TGTGCCAGCTCATCCGGGACAGGGAACACCGGGGAGCTGTTTTTT

j_call: TRBJ1-5
clone_size: .
v_call: TRBV5-5
d_call: .
cdr3_aa: CASSSNDRYSNQPQHF
cdr3_nt: TGTGCCAGCAGTTCGAATGACAGGTATAGCAATCAGCCCCAGCATTTT

j_call: TRBJ2-1
clone_size: .
v_call: TRBV6-5
d_call: .
cdr3_aa: CASSYSRVWELNEQFF
cdr3_nt: TGTGCCAGCAGTTACTCCCGGGTATGGGAGCTCAATGAGCAGTTCTTC

j_call: TRBJ2-2
clone_size: once
v_call: TRBV20-1
d_call: .
cdr3_aa: CSASGLPTGELFF
cdr3_nt: TGCAGTGCTAGTGGACTCCCAACCGGGGAGCTGTTTTTT

j_call: TRBJ2-1
clone_size: .
v_call: TRBV30
d_call: .
cdr3_aa: CAWGKGGGEQFF
cdr3_nt: TGTGCCTGGGGTAAGGGGGGGGGCGAGCAGTTCTTC

j_call: TRBJ1-2
clone_size: once
v_call: TRBV5-4
d_call: TRBD1
cdr3_aa: CASSPRTGRDYGYTF
cdr3_nt: TGTGCCAGCAGCCCCCGGACAGGCAGGGACTATGGCTACACCTTC

j_call: TRBJ2-1
clone_size: .
v_call: TRBV9
d_call: TRBD1
cdr3_aa: CASSVSDRVAYNEQFF
cdr3_nt: TGTGCCAGCAGCGTATCCGACAGGGTCGCCTACAATGAGCAGTTCTTC

j_call: TRBJ2-7
clone_size: .
v_call: TRBV6-2/TRBV6-3
d_call: .
cdr3_aa: CASSLSIRVSSYEQYF
cdr3_nt: TGTGCCAGCAGTCTCTCGATCAGGGTGAGCTCCTACGAGCAGTACTTC

j_call: TRBJ1-3
clone_size: once
v_call: TRBV20-1
d_call: .
cdr3_aa: CSASQGSGNTIYF
cdr3_nt: TGCAGTGCTAGTCAGGGATCTGGAAACACCATATATTTT

j_call: TRBJ1-4
clone_size: .
v_call: TRBV6-6
d_call: .
cdr3_aa: CASSQDKANEKLFF
cdr3_nt: TGTGCCAGCAGTCAGGACAAAGCTAATGAAAAACTGTTTTTT

j_call: TRBJ1-1
clone_size: .
v_call: TRBV2
d_call: .
cdr3_aa: CASSLQGTVNTEAFF
cdr3_nt: TGTGCCAGCAGCCTACAGGGAACGGTGAACACTGAAGCTTTCTTT

j_call: TRBJ2-5
clone_size: .
v_call: TRBV28
d_call: TRBD1
cdr3_aa: CASSPGTGLPGETQYF
cdr3_nt: TGTGCCAGCAGTCCCGGGACAGGCCTTCCGGGAGAGACCCAGTACTTC

j_call: TRBJ1-5
clone_size: .
v_call: TRBV4-1
d_call: .
cdr3_aa: CASSQQPGNQPQHF
cdr3_nt: TGCGCCAGCAGCCAACAACCGGGGAATCAGCCCCAGCATTTT

j_call: TRBJ1-1
clone_size: .
v_call: TRBV5-1
d_call: .
cdr3_aa: CASSVGVMNTEAFF
cdr3_nt: TGCGCCAGCAGCGTAGGGGTTATGAACACTGAAGCTTTCTTT